This is a list of T cell receptor beta chains from one sample in a study of cytomegalovirus exposure and HLA in healthy donors. Using immunoSEQ multiplex PCR, the repertoire was profiled, and TCRdb retains in-frame clones only, with some absent. The sample table includes 100,000 or so clones. Specimen: PBMCs. These receptors originate from a man aged 50-59 years in good health and CMV-seronegative. CDR3s include the opening cysteine and the closing phenylalanine or tryptophan. A D gene is named only where the DNA matches it firmly.

CDR3 DNA	CDR3 protein	D gene	V gene	J gene
TGTGCCAGCAGCCAAGTGGGACTAGCGGATTACGAGCAGTACTTC	CASSQVGLADYEQYF	TRBD2	TRBV4-2	TRBJ2-7
TGCAGCGTTGAAGGAGTCGGCGGGGACACAGATACGCAGTATTTT	CSVEGVGGDTDTQYF	.	TRBV29-1	TRBJ2-3
TGTGCCAGTAGCATAGGAGTACAGGACAGGGGAGGCCAGCCCCAGCATTTT	CASSIGVQDRGGQPQHF	TRBD1	TRBV19	TRBJ1-5
TGTGCCAGCAAGGCTGGACAGGGGGTGACTAATGAAAAACTGTTTTTT	CASKAGQGVTNEKLFF	TRBD1	TRBV10-3	TRBJ1-4
TGTGCCAGCAGCCAAGGTCTGACTAGCGGGAGGGAAGAGACCCAGTACTTC	CASSQGLTSGREETQYF	TRBD2	TRBV14	TRBJ2-5
TGTGCCAGCAGCTTAGGGACACACTATGGCTACACCTTC	CASSLGTHYGYTF	.	TRBV7-2	TRBJ1-2
TGTGCCAGCAGCTGGTCGGTCGGTCCGAACACTGAAGCTTTCTTT	CASSWSVGPNTEAFF	.	TRBV7-2	TRBJ1-1
TGCGCCAGCAGCCCCACGGGAATCCTTTCCTACGAGCAGTACTTC	CASSPTGILSYEQYF	.	TRBV5-1	TRBJ2-7
TGTGCCAGCAGCTTAGAGGGGACACCATATGGCTACACCTTC	CASSLEGTPYGYTF	.	TRBV7-2	TRBJ1-2
TGTGCCAGCACCCTATCAGGGGACTATGGCTACACCTTC	CASTLSGDYGYTF	.	TRBV6-1	TRBJ1-2
TGTGCCAGCAAAAGGACGGTCGATGAGGGTGGCTACACCTTC	CASKRTVDEGGYTF	.	TRBV6-5	TRBJ1-2
TGCGCCAGCAGCTTGGAGTCTGTGCGGGGGGTCGGCGGGGAGCTGTTTTTT	CASSLESVRGVGGELFF	TRBD2	TRBV5-1	TRBJ2-2
TGTGCCAGCAGCTTCGGGACAGTCGACGCAAATGGCTACACCTTC	CASSFGTVDANGYTF	TRBD1	TRBV7-9	TRBJ1-2
TGTGCAAAGCGGGGGGGCCCCACCGGGGAGCTGTTTTTT	CAKRGGPTGELFF	TRBD2	TRBV7-9	TRBJ2-2
TGTGCCAGCAGTCCTGCTACTAGTGCCTACAATGAGCAGTTCTTC	CASSPATSAYNEQFF	.	TRBV2	TRBJ2-1
TGTGCCTGGAGACCCAGGGGGCACTCTGGAAACACCATATATTTT	CAWRPRGHSGNTIYF	TRBD1	TRBV30	TRBJ1-3
TGCGCCAGCAGCCCCTCGAGAGCGGGAGACCACAATGAGCAGTTCTTC	CASSPSRAGDHNEQFF	TRBD2	TRBV4-1	TRBJ2-1
TGTGCCAGCAGTGAAGAGGAACCAGATACGCAGTATTTT	CASSEEEPDTQYF	.	TRBV25-1	TRBJ2-3
TGTGCTAGTGGTTTGACTACAGGGGGCGAGAAGACCCAGTACTTC	CASGLTTGGEKTQYF	TRBD1	TRBV12-5	TRBJ2-5
TGTGCCAGCAGCCTTCGAGGGAGCACTGAAGCTTTCTTT	CASSLRGSTEAFF	.	TRBV14	TRBJ1-1
TGTGCCAGCAGCTCGACCACAGGGATGGGAGGCTACACCTTC	CASSSTTGMGGYTF	.	TRBV5-6	TRBJ1-2
TGCAGCGTTGAATCGGGTCCCGAAGCTTTCTTT	CSVESGPEAFF	.	TRBV29-1	TRBJ1-1
TGTGCCAGCAGTTCACCCTCGACAGGGAGGACAGATACGCAGTATTTT	CASSSPSTGRTDTQYF	.	TRBV27	TRBJ2-3
TGTGCCAGCAGCTTAGCTATGCAGGGCCAGCCCCAGCATTTT	CASSLAMQGQPQHF	.	TRBV11-2	TRBJ1-5
TGTGCCAGCAGTTGGGCAGTCTCCTACGAGCAGTACTTC	CASSWAVSYEQYF	.	TRBV5-6	TRBJ2-7
TGTGCCAGCTCCCGGGAGATGCGGACAGATACGCAGTATTTT	CASSREMRTDTQYF	.	TRBV25-1	TRBJ2-3
TGTGCCAGCAGTTACTCAGGGGGAAGCAGTCAGCCCCAGCATTTT	CASSYSGGSSQPQHF	.	TRBV6-6	TRBJ1-5
TGCAGTGCTAGAGACGACACTGGAGCTTTCTTT	CSARDDTGAFF	.	TRBV20-1	TRBJ1-1
TGCAGTGCCCGACAGGGGCGGGTAGCTTTCTTT	CSARQGRVAFF	TRBD1	TRBV20-1	TRBJ1-1
TGTGCCAGTAGTATAGACCCCTTTCGGACAGGGAAGCCTATGAACACTGAAGCTTTCTTT	CASSIDPFRTGKPMNTEAFF	TRBD1	TRBV19	TRBJ1-1
TGTGCCAGCAGGATGGGACAGGGTAGCGGGGAGCTGTTTTTT	CASRMGQGSGELFF	TRBD1	TRBV2	TRBJ2-2
TGTGCCAGCAGCTTAGAACAGGGCGCCTACGAGCAGTACTTC	CASSLEQGAYEQYF	.	TRBV7-2	TRBJ2-7
TGTGCCAGCAGTGATGAGTCGAACACTGAAGCTTTCTTT	CASSDESNTEAFF	.	TRBV2	TRBJ1-1
TGTGCCAGCAGCAGCGGGAGGGAAGAGACCCAGTACTTC	CASSSGREETQYF	TRBD2	TRBV9	TRBJ2-5
TGCGCCAGCAGCGCGGGACAGGGGAACTATGGCTACACCTTC	CASSAGQGNYGYTF	TRBD1	TRBV5-1	TRBJ1-2
TGTGCCAGCAGCATGAGGCGGGACGCTCCAGATACGCAGTATTTT	CASSMRRDAPDTQYF	.	TRBV14	TRBJ2-3
TGTGCCACCAGCAGAGATGTCAGAAATGAAAAACTGTTTTTT	CATSRDVRNEKLFF	.	TRBV15	TRBJ1-4
TGTGCCAGCAGCCAACGGGGAGACACTGAAGCTTTCTTT	CASSQRGDTEAFF	.	TRBV7-9	TRBJ1-1
TGTGCCAGCAGTTTATGGGCGACAGCTAATGAAAAACTGTTTTTT	CASSLWATANEKLFF	.	TRBV27	TRBJ1-4
TGTGCCAGTAGTATAGGGCAGGGGGAGGAGCAGTACTTC	CASSIGQGEEQYF	TRBD1	TRBV19	TRBJ2-7
TGCGCCAGCAGCTTGTCACTAGCGGGAGGTGAGGATGAGCAGTTCTTC	CASSLSLAGGEDEQFF	TRBD2	TRBV5-1	TRBJ2-1
TGTGCCAGCTCACCCGAAGAGACAGGGGGCACGAGTACTGAAGCTTTCTTT	CASSPEETGGTSTEAFF	TRBD1	TRBV18	TRBJ1-1
TGTGCTAGTGGCCCCTCGGGGAACAATCAGCCCCAGCATTTT	CASGPSGNNQPQHF	.	TRBV12-5	TRBJ1-5
TGTGCCAGTAGTATAGGGCAGGGACAGTCCTATGGCTACACCTTC	CASSIGQGQSYGYTF	TRBD1	TRBV19	TRBJ1-2
TGTGCTAGTACAACAGGGGTAACAGATACGCAGTATTTT	CASTTGVTDTQYF	TRBD1	TRBV12-5	TRBJ2-3
TGTGCCAGCAGCTTACGGGGGGATGGCAATCAGCCCCAGCATTTT	CASSLRGDGNQPQHF	.	TRBV7-9	TRBJ1-5
TGCAGCGCGAGACAGGGGGGAAGGACTGAAGCTTTCTTT	CSARQGGRTEAFF	TRBD1	TRBV29-1	TRBJ1-1
TGCGCCAGCAGTGAAAGGCAGGGTCACAATGAGCAGTTCTTC	CASSERQGHNEQFF	.	TRBV10-2	TRBJ2-1
TGTGCCGGGGGGGCCAGCTCCTACGAGCAGTACTTC	CAGGASSYEQYF	.	TRBV11-2	TRBJ2-7
TGCAGCGTAGGCGGCCGGGACAGGGGCACCGGGGAGCTGTTTTTT	CSVGGRDRGTGELFF	TRBD1	TRBV29-1	TRBJ2-2
TGTGCCACCTGGGGGGGGATTTATTATGGCTACACCTTC	CATWGGIYYGYTF	.	TRBV27	TRBJ1-2
TGCGCCAGCAGCGTAGGACAGGACGGCTATGGCTACACCTTC	CASSVGQDGYGYTF	TRBD1	TRBV4-1	TRBJ1-2
TGCAGTGCTAGAGGTGCGGGAGAGCAGTACTTC	CSARGAGEQYF	.	TRBV20-1	TRBJ2-7
TGTGCCAGCAGCTCAGGACAGGGGAACTACGAGCAGTACTTC	CASSSGQGNYEQYF	TRBD1	TRBV9	TRBJ2-7
TGTGCCACCAGCAGAGATTCAGGCACCGGTCGGTATGAGCAGTTCTTC	CATSRDSGTGRYEQFF	.	TRBV15	TRBJ2-1